The rows below give T cell receptor beta chains drawn from one sample of a study of identical twins. One entry per CDR3 protein, called by TCRdb with MiXCR from the 5' RACE reads. The table includes more than 600,000 distinct CDR3 sequences, about 20% detected once. The same sample was also used in a study of T cells expressing NK-cell markers.

The sample taken for sequencing was PBMCs. The source is a woman in her late teens or twenties in good health. Each CDR3 is given with its conserved first and last residue. Each record gives: J gene, V gene, D gene, clone size, CDR3 DNA, CDR3 protein. A D gene is named only where the DNA matches it firmly. Size is omitted from some rows. Given values are once, few, many or a class for expanded clones.

TRBJ2-1,TRBV7-9,TRBD2,.,TGTGCCAGCAGCTTCCTAGCGGTCTCCTACAATGAGCAGTTCTTC,CASSFLAVSYNEQFF
TRBJ2-7,TRBV5-1,TRBD1,.,TGCGCCAGCAGCGAGACAGGGGCGGTAGACTACGAGCAGTACTTC,CASSETGAVDYEQYF
TRBJ1-1,TRBV5-4,TRBD1,.,TGTGCCAGCAGCTCTCCGGGACAGGGGGGAACTGAAGCTTTCTTT,CASSSPGQGGTEAFF
TRBJ2-5,TRBV12-3/TRBV12-4,TRBD1,many,TGTGCCAGCAGTTTGACAGGGGTACAAGAGACCCAGTACTTC,CASSLTGVQETQYF
TRBJ1-4,TRBV3-1,.,.,TGTGCCAGCAGCACACCGGGACGAGAGGCAAAACTGTTTTTT,CASSTPGREAKLFF
TRBJ2-1,TRBV24-1,.,.,TGTGCCACCAGTGACGCGACAGGGAGGAAAAATGAGCAGTTCTTC,CATSDATGRKNEQFF
TRBJ2-5,TRBV20-1,TRBD2,few,TGCAGCCGCTTCCGGAGCGGGAGGGCCGTCCAAGAGACCCAGTACTTC,CSRFRSGRAVQETQYF
TRBJ2-5,TRBV20-1,.,many,TGCAGTGCTTGGCCGGGACTCCGCGAGTCAGAGACCCAGTACTTC,CSAWPGLRESETQYF
TRBJ1-2,TRBV9,.,.,TGTGCCAGCAGCGTAGGTGTAGACGGGGTGGTCTATGGCTACACCTTC,CASSVGVDGVVYGYTF
TRBJ2-5,TRBV20-1,.,few,TGCAGTGCTCCGGACGGTTTCCAAGAGACCCAGTACTTC,CSAPDGFQETQYF
TRBJ2-6,TRBV7-2,.,few,TGTGCCAGCAGCCCCCACAGGAGCTCTGGGGCCAACGTCCTGACTTTC,CASSPHRSSGANVLTF
TRBJ2-6,TRBV15,.,.,TGTGCCACCAGCAGCGGGGGCTCTGGGGCCAACGTCCTGACTTTC,CATSSGGSGANVLTF
TRBJ2-3,TRBV20-1,.,many,TGCAGTGCTATTCTAATCACAGATACGCAGTATTTT,CSAILITDTQYF
TRBJ1-1,TRBV5-1,.,few,TGCGCCAGCAGGGAGGGTTCGAACACTGAAGCTTTCTTT,CASREGSNTEAFF
TRBJ2-1,TRBV20-1,.,few,TGCAGTGCTTCTAAAGCGGGCTCCTACAATGAGCAGTTCTTC,CSASKAGSYNEQFF
TRBJ2-3,TRBV12-3/TRBV12-4,.,.,TGTGCCAGCAGCCCCCTCGGACACCCCCGGAGCACAGATACGCAGTATTTT,CASSPLGHPRSTDTQYF
TRBJ2-3,TRBV9,.,.,TGTGCCAGCAGCGCAGGGGTCACCACAGATACGCAGTATTTT,CASSAGVTTDTQYF
TRBJ2-2,TRBV27,.,.,TGTGCCAGCAGATTCAGTGGCACCGGGGAGCTGTTTTTT,CASRFSGTGELFF
TRBJ2-1,TRBV2,TRBD2,.,TGTGCCAGCAGTGAAAGGGAGGGAAGGAATGAGCAGTTCTTC,CASSEREGRNEQFF
TRBJ1-2,TRBV18,TRBD1,.,TGTGCCAGCTCTCGGGGACAGGAGGAGGGCTACACCTTC,CASSRGQEEGYTF
TRBJ1-2,TRBV5-1,.,few,TGCGCCAGCAGCCCGAACAGGGTTCTGGGCTATGGCTACACCTTC,CASSPNRVLGYGYTF
TRBJ1-1,TRBV7-9,.,few,TGTGCCAGCAGCTTAGATAGCACTGAAGCTTTCTTT,CASSLDSTEAFF
TRBJ2-2,TRBV20-1,.,once,TGCAGTGCTAGATCTGTCTTTAGCGGATCGAACACCGGGGAGCTGTTTTTT,CSARSVFSGSNTGELFF
TRBJ1-2,TRBV19,.,.,TGTGCCAGTAGTCCGCTGACAGGCCAGGGCTACACCTTC,CASSPLTGQGYTF
TRBJ1-2,TRBV7-9,.,few,TGTGCCAGCAGCTTAGCCATACAGATCTATGGCTACACCTTC,CASSLAIQIYGYTF
TRBJ1-4,TRBV20-1,TRBD1,.,TGCAGTGCTCCGACAGGGGGCCGGGAAAAACTGTTTTTT,CSAPTGGREKLFF
TRBJ2-3,TRBV7-2,TRBD2,few,TGTGCCAGCAGCCCGGGACTAACATTGCCGTATTTT,CASSPGLTLPYF
TRBJ2-2,TRBV9,.,few,TGTGCCAGCAGCGTAGTCTTCACCGGGGAGCTGTTTTTT,CASSVVFTGELFF
TRBJ2-1,TRBV11-2,.,.,TGTGCCAGCAGCTTAGAGTCGGGGTTGTGGGATGAGCAGTTCTTC,CASSLESGLWDEQFF
TRBJ2-1,TRBV7-9,.,few,TGTGCCAGCAGCCGATCCAGGGACTACAATGAGCAGTTCTTC,CASSRSRDYNEQFF
TRBJ2-3,TRBV20-1,TRBD2,.,TGCAGTGCTACTGGGACTAGCGGGGGGGCCTTCACAGATACGCAGTATTTT,CSATGTSGGAFTDTQYF
TRBJ2-5,TRBV12-3/TRBV12-4,.,.,TGTGCCAGCAGTTCCCCTTCGCAGGGGAAAGAGACCCAGTACTTC,CASSSPSQGKETQYF
TRBJ2-7,TRBV15,TRBD1,.,TGTGCCACCAGCAGGGAACAGGGGGTCTACGAGCAGTACTTC,CATSREQGVYEQYF
TRBJ2-7,TRBV7-9,TRBD1,once,TGTGCCAGCAGCTCGTCGACAGGGGTCCACGAGCAGTACTTC,CASSSSTGVHEQYF
TRBJ2-7,TRBV4-2,TRBD2,few,TGTGCCAGCAGCCAGTCTCAAAGTGGCGGGGGCTACGAGCAGTACTTC,CASSQSQSGGGYEQYF
TRBJ2-2,TRBV15,TRBD2,.,TGTGCCACCAGCAGCGGGGGGGAAGCCGGGGAGCTGTTTTTT,CATSSGGEAGELFF
TRBJ1-4,TRBV6-1,.,.,TGTGCCAGCAGTGACCGTAGGGGAGACAGCCATGAAAAACTGTTTTTT,CASSDRRGDSHEKLFF
TRBJ1-2,TRBV19,.,.,TGTGCCAGTAGAGAGGGACACCGTCATCGCTATGGCTACACCTTC,CASREGHRHRYGYTF
TRBJ2-7,TRBV10-3,TRBD1,.,TGTGCCCTTGGGGTGGGACAGGGTCTGCAGTACTTC,CALGVGQGLQYF
TRBJ1-2,TRBV6-1,.,few,TGTGCCAGCACCCCACTTCCTGACAGGCCTTATGGCTACACCTTC,CASTPLPDRPYGYTF
TRBJ2-1,TRBV11-1,TRBD1,few,TGTGCCAGCAGCTTAGGTCCATCCGGGACAGGGGGCTTAAATGAGCAGTTCTTC,CASSLGPSGTGGLNEQFF
TRBJ2-7,TRBV12-3/TRBV12-4,.,few,TGTGCCAGCACTTCCAAGGGGGGGGCGCGGAACGAGCAGTACTTC,CASTSKGGARNEQYF
TRBJ2-7,TRBV5-1,.,few,TGCGCCAGCAGCTGGCGGGGACCCCCCTACGAGCAGTACTTC,CASSWRGPPYEQYF
TRBJ2-3,TRBV18,.,few,TGTGCCAGCTCGCTCCTGGGCGGGACGTACACAGATACGCAGTATTTT,CASSLLGGTYTDTQYF
TRBJ2-3,TRBV6-2/TRBV6-3,.,few,TGTGCCAGCGGTCTAACGGAAACAGATACGCAGTATTTT,CASGLTETDTQYF
TRBJ2-7,TRBV5-1,TRBD1,few,TGCGCCAGCAGCAGACAGGGGGACTCCTACGAGCAGTACTTC,CASSRQGDSYEQYF
TRBJ2-1,TRBV15,TRBD2,.,TGTGCCGCCGAGAGGGGGAGCGGGGGGCGCAATGAGCAGTTCTTC,CAAERGSGGRNEQFF
TRBJ2-1,TRBV7-9,.,.,TGTGCCAGCATCCCCAGCCGGGCGGCATACAATGAGCAGTTCTTC,CASIPSRAAYNEQFF